This TCR beta chain was profiled in a study of identical twins. The study, taken as a whole, reports: The study found weaker excess twin sharing in beta out-of-frame sequences.

Details on this clonotype: What it binds is unknown.

MiXCR, run by TCRdb on the 5' RACE reads, gives a single entry per CDR3 protein. The sample holds about 660,000 distinct CDR3 sequences, 8.6% seen once. The V gene's germline CDR1 is SGHTS and CDR2 YDEGEE. The V and J ends lost 4 bases and 2 bases, in that order; junction bases with no gene match: 10. This CDR3 region has 16 residues. The same sample was also studied in work on yellow fever vaccine responses in identical twins.

The chain employs TRBV5-8 and TRBJ2-3, with 7 bases fitting TRBD1. This receptor was identified in a woman under 30 in good health. Sequencing was done on a sample of PBMCs. CDR3 nucleotide sequence: TGTGCCAGCAGCCCTGGGACAGTAACCTTCACAGATACGCAGTATTTT. Protein: CASSPGTVTFTDTQYF.